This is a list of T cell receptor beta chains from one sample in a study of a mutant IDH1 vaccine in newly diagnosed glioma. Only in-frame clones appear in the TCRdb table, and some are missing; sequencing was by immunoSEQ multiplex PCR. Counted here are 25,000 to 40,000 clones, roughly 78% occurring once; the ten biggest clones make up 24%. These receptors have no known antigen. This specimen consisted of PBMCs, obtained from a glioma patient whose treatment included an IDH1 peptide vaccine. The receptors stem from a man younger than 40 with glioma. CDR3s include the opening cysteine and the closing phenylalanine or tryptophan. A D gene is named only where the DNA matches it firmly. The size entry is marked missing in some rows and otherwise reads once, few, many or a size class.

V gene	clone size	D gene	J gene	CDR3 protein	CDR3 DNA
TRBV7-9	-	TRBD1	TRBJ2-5	CASSLGQGDDQETQYF	TGTGCCAGCAGCTTAGGGCAGGGGGATGACCAAGAGACCCAGTACTTC
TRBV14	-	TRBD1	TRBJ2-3	CASSPRDRLLADTQYF	TGTGCCAGCAGCCCTAGGGACAGGTTGTTGGCAGATACGCAGTATTTT
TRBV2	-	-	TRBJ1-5	CASKVGTSGQPQHF	TGTGCCAGCAAGGTAGGCACCTCGGGGCAGCCCCAGCATTTT
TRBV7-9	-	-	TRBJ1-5	CASSLGDISNQPQHF	TGTGCCAGCAGCTTAGGGGACATTAGCAATCAGCCCCAGCATTTT
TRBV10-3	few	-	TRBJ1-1	CAISGVRGTEAFF	TGTGCCATCAGTGGCGTCAGGGGCACTGAAGCTTTCTTT
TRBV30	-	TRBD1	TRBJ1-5	CAWSSDRGGQPQHF	TGTGCCTGGAGTTCAGACAGGGGTGGTCAGCCCCAGCATTTT
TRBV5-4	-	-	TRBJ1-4	CASSLEGRGEKLFF	TGTGCCAGCAGCTTGGAGGGGCGAGGAGAAAAACTGTTTTTT
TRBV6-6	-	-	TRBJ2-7	CASSLGTGGYEQYF	TGTGCCAGCAGTTTAGGAACCGGCGGCTACGAGCAGTACTTC
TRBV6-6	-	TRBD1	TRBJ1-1	CASSQDRGNTEAFF	TGTGCCAGCAGTCAAGACAGGGGGAACACTGAAGCTTTCTTT
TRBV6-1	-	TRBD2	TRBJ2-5	CAGGTSVYETQYF	TGTGCCGGCGGAACTAGCGTCTACGAGACCCAGTACTTC
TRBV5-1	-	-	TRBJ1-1	CASTGPANTEAFF	TGCGCCAGCACTGGACCAGCGAACACTGAAGCTTTCTTT
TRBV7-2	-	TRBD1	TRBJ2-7	CASSSGTGFYEQYF	TGTGCCAGCAGCTCCGGGACAGGTTTCTACGAGCAGTACTTC
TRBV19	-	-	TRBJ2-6	CASSISRETGANVLTF	TGTGCCAGTAGTATTTCGAGGGAAACTGGGGCCAACGTCCTGACTTTC
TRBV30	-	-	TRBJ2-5	CAWSVRPGETQYF	TGTGCCTGGAGTGTTCGACCTGGGGAGACCCAGTACTTC
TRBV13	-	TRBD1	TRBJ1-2	CASSGRVGQGEYGYTF	TGTGCCAGCAGCGGTAGGGTGGGACAGGGGGAATATGGCTACACCTTC
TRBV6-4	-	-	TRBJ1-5	CASSEEAGDRIHSNQPQHF	TGTGCCAGCAGTGAAGAAGCCGGTGACAGGATACATAGCAATCAGCCCCAGCATTTT
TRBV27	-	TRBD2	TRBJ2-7	CASSLVPSGGAYEQYF	TGTGCCAGCAGTTTAGTGCCTAGCGGGGGAGCCTACGAGCAGTACTTC
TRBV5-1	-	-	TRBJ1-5	CASSLGLSNQPQHF	TGCGCCAGCAGCTTGGGGCTAAGCAATCAGCCCCAGCATTTT
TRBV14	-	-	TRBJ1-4	CASSQGRREKLFF	TGTGCCAGCAGCCAGGGGCGCCGAGAAAAACTGTTTTTT
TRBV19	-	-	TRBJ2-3	CASSEFGFGSSYTDTQYF	TGTGCCAGTAGCGAGTTTGGCTTTGGAAGCTCATACACAGATACGCAGTATTTT
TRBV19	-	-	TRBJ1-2	CASRSQGRTRGGYTF	TGTGCCAGTAGAAGTCAGGGCCGAACAAGAGGTGGCTACACCTTC
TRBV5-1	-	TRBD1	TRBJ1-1	CASSGDRRSLRANTEAFF	TGCGCCAGCAGCGGGGACAGGAGAAGTCTGAGGGCGAACACTGAAGCTTTCTTT
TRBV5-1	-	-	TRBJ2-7	CASSLAGSTTYEQYF	TGCGCCAGCAGCTTGGCGGGTTCCACCACCTACGAGCAGTACTTC
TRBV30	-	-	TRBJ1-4	CAWNRGGNEKLFF	TGTGCCTGGAATCGAGGCGGGAATGAAAAACTGTTTTTT
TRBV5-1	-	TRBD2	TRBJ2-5	CASSGAGLAGEEGETQYF	TGCGCCAGCAGCGGGGCCGGACTAGCGGGAGAGGAGGGTGAGACCCAGTACTTC
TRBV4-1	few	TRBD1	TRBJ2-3	CASSLSGTGEFTDTQYF	TGCGCCAGCAGCCTCTCGGGGACAGGGGAGTTCACAGATACGCAGTATTTT
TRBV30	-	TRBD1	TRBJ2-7	CAWTRTGSGHEQYF	TGTGCCTGGACTAGGACAGGGTCAGGGCACGAGCAGTACTTC
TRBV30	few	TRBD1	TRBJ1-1	CAWRRGRGQGFSNTEAFF	TGTGCCTGGAGGAGGGGTAGGGGACAGGGGTTTTCGAACACTGAAGCTTTCTTT
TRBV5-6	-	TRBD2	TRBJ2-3	CASSLIGEGDTQYF	TGTGCCAGCAGCTTGATAGGGGAGGGAGATACGCAGTATTTT
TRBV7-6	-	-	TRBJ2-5	CASSLQETQYF	TGTGCCAGCAGCTTACAAGAGACCCAGTACTTC
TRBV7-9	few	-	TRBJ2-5	CASSPRVVETQYF	TGTGCCAGCAGTCCCAGGGTTGTAGAGACCCAGTACTTC
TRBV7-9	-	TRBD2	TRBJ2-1	CASSKIAGDYSHEQFF	TGTGCCAGCAGCAAAATTGCGGGGGACTATTCCCATGAGCAGTTCTTC
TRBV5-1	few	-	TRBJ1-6	CASSLAGRTRSPLHF	TGCGCCAGCAGCTTGGCAGGGAGAACCCGATCACCCCTCCACTTT
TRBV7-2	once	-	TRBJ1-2	CASSLGVGGYTF	TGTGCCAGCAGCCTAGGGGTAGGGGGCTACACCTTC
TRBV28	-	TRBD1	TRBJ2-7	CASVQDRASYEQYF	TGTGCCAGCGTTCAGGACAGGGCTTCCTACGAGCAGTACTTC
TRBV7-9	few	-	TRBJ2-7	CASSAGTSTYEQYF	TGTGCCAGCAGCGCCGGGACGTCCACCTACGAGCAGTACTTC
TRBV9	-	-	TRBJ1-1	CASSVGEGVTEAFF	TGTGCCAGCAGCGTAGGGGAGGGGGTCACTGAAGCTTTCTTT
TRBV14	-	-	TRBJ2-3	CASSPGLRGITDTQYF	TGTGCCAGCAGCCCTGGCCTTAGAGGGATCACAGATACGCAGTATTTT
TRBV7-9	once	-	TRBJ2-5	CASSLGGPKTQYF	TGTGCCAGCAGCTTAGGGGGGCCGAAGACCCAGTACTTC
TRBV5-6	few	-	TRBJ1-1	CASSFGDTEAFF	TGTGCCAGCAGCTTCGGGGACACTGAAGCTTTCTTT
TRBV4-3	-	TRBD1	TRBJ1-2	CASSARHFRGRRPDYGYTF	TGCGCCAGCAGCGCCCGCCACTTCAGGGGGCGGCGACCCGACTATGGCTACACCTTC
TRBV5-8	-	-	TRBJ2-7	CASSLGKDKFYEQYF	TGTGCCAGCAGCTTGGGGAAGGATAAATTCTACGAGCAGTACTTC
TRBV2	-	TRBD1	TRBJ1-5	CASSPQGNNQPQHF	TGTGCCAGCAGTCCACAGGGGAACAATCAGCCCCAGCATTTT
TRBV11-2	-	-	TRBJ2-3	CASSPPRGTDTQYF	TGTGCCAGCAGCCCACCCCGGGGCACAGATACGCAGTATTTT
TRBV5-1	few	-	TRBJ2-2	CASSLESPNTGELFF	TGCGCCAGCAGCTTGGAGTCTCCGAACACCGGGGAGCTGTTTTTT
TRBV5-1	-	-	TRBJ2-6	CASSLGTDSSGANVLTF	TGCGCCAGCAGCTTGGGAACGGATTCCTCTGGGGCCAACGTCCTGACTTTC
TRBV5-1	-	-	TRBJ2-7	CASSLGVYYEQYF	TGCGCCAGCAGCTTGGGGGTGTACTACGAGCAGTACTTC
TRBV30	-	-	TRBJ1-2	CAWTRDSSRYGYTF	TGTGCCTGGACTAGGGACTCCTCCAGATATGGCTACACCTTC
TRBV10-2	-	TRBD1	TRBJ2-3	CASREDRGTDTQYF	TGCGCCAGCAGGGAGGACAGGGGCACAGATACGCAGTATTTT
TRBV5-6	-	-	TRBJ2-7	CASSLALAYEQYF	TGTGCCAGCAGCTTGGCCCTAGCCTACGAGCAGTACTTC
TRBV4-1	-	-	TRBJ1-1	CASSQVVGNTEAFF	TGCGCCAGCAGCCAAGTGGTGGGGAACACTGAAGCTTTCTTT
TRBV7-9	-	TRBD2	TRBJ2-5	CASSLGPRLAGVQETQYF	TGTGCCAGCAGCTTAGGACCTCGACTAGCGGGAGTACAAGAGACCCAGTACTTC
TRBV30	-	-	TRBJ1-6	CAWSGGGNSPLHF	TGTGCCTGGAGTGGGGGCGGTAATTCACCCCTCCACTTT
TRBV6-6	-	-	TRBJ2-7	CASSYRGQSRGYEQYF	TGTGCCAGCAGTTACCGTGGACAGTCCCGAGGCTACGAGCAGTACTTC
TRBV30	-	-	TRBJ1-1	CAWSTLNTEAFF	TGTGCCTGGAGTACGTTGAACACTGAAGCTTTCTTT